The 18 T cell receptor beta chains below were found in one sample sequenced in a study of T cell clones after liver transplantation. The method was immunoSEQ multiplex PCR; TCRdb's version includes in-frame clones alone and lacks a portion of them. Here the sample spans 85,000 to 110,000 clones, roughly four fifths being singletons. The material was CD4+ T cells from blood, obtained approximately 45 months after liver transplant. These receptors originate from a human patient who received a liver transplant. These T cells may partly come from the graft donor.

This chain uses TRBV2 with TRBJ1-1; D ambiguous. Trimming removed 4 bases from V and 3 bases from J, with 12 bases in between. There are 14 residues in the CDR3. Germline CDR1 and CDR2: SNHLY and FYNNEI. CDR3 in amino acids: CASSASLHYTEAFF. The CDR3 nucleotides are TGTGCCAGCAGTGCTTCTCTACATTACACTGAAGCTTTCTTT.

This rearrangement joins TRBV7-2 to TRBJ2-2, with 7 bases fitting TRBD1. The V and J ends lost 10 bases and 6 bases, in that order; junction bases with no gene match: 8. Germline loops: CDR1 SGHTA, CDR2 FQGNSA. The CDR3 runs to 13 residues. CDR3 amino acids: CAIGDREAGELFF. The CDR3 region has the DNA TGTGCCATTGGGGACAGAGAGGCCGGGGAGCTGTTTTTT.

This chain links TRBV7-8 with TRBJ2-1; the match to TRBD2 covers 10 bases. The V gene end was trimmed by 5 bases and the J gene end by 5 bases; junction bases not matched to a gene: 9. Germline V lookup: CDR1 SGHVS, CDR2 FQNEAQ. The CDR3 extends over 16 amino acids. Here the CDR3 DNA reads TGTGCCAGCAGCCCGCGATTAGCGGGGGGAGACAATGAGCAGTTCTTC. Residues: CASSPRLAGGDNEQFF.

The CDR3 is CASGAALGSGSDGELFF. CDR3 DNA: TGTGCCAGCGGAGCCGCTTTGGGTAGCGGGTCGGACGGGGAGCTGTTTTTT. The rearrangement links TRBV28 to TRBJ2-2; 7 positions match TRBD2. V trimming: 8 bases; J trimming: 7 bases; junction bases outside the gene matches: 19. Germline V gene data show CDR1 as MDHEN and CDR2 as SYDVKM. The length of the CDR3 is 17 residues.

The CDR3 DNA is TGTGCCAGCAGCTGGGTACGGGGGCCCTTGGATGAGCAGTTCTTC. Its protein is CASSWVRGPLDEQFF. V gene TRBV7-3 combines with J gene TRBJ2-1; D could derive from TRBD1 or TRBD2 (6 bases each). V dropped 4 bases and J dropped 8 bases, with 18 bases sitting between them. Germline V gives CDR1 SGHTA, CDR2 FQGTGA. This CDR3 is 15 amino acids long.

The gene calls are TRBV7-2 and TRBJ2-2; D gene unclear. Between the trimmed V and J ends, which lost 3 bases and 3 bases, there was a span of 11 bases. Looked up from germline, CDR1 is SGHTA and CDR2 is FQGNSA. This CDR3 comprises 15 residues. The CDR3 nucleotides are TGTGCCAGCAGCTTGAAAGGGATCCACACCGGGGAGCTGTTTTTT. Translated, it gives CASSLKGIHTGELFF.

This rearrangement joins TRBV9 to TRBJ2-2, with D possibly called TRBD1 or TRBD2 (5 bases each). The V and J ends lost 0 bases and 1 base respectively, with 10 bases between them. This CDR3 spans 16 amino acids. Germline V gene data show CDR1 as SGDLS and CDR2 as YYNGEE. DNA of the CDR3: TGTGCCAGCAGCGTAGCGATGGGGGTGAACACCGGGGAGCTGTTTTTT. Its protein is CASSVAMGVNTGELFF.

This clone was detected once. The chain carries TRBV25-1 and TRBJ2-7; 9 bases are shared with TRBD1. Germline CDR1 and CDR2: MGHDK and SYGVNS. This CDR3 has 15 amino acids. J was trimmed by 2 bases and V by 3 bases; bases with no gene match: 5. CDR3 region: CASSDTGTGTYEQYF. The CDR3 DNA reads TGTGCCAGCAGTGATACCGGGACAGGGACCTACGAGCAGTACTTC.

This clone was observed once. The chain has TRBV2 and TRBJ2-7; D remains unclear. Trimming took off 4 bases at V and 0 bases at J, with 13 bases between the two ends. The germline gives CDR1 SNHLY, CDR2 FYNNEI. The CDR3 has 15 residues. The CDR3 DNA follows: TGTGCCAGCAGTGGCGAGATGGGCTTCTCCTACGAGCAGTACTTC. It is translated as CASSGEMGFSYEQYF.

The chain links TRBV4-2 to TRBJ1-2, with D unclear. Deletions cut 3 bases from V and 6 bases from J, with 26 bases between. Germline V lookup: CDR1 LGHNA, CDR2 YNFKEQ. This CDR3 comprises 18 residues. CDR3 coding DNA: TGTGCCAGCAGCCAGGATCCTACAGTAACTATCGGGGAAGATGGCTACACCTTC. Translation gives CASSQDPTVTIGEDGYTF.

The chain employs TRBV25-1 and TRBJ2-7, with a possible D match to TRBD2 (5 bases). Germline V gene data show CDR1 as MGHDK and CDR2 as SYGVNS. The V and J ends lost 0 bases and 5 bases respectively, with 11 bases between them. CDR3 length equals 14 residues. CDR3 in DNA: TGTGCCAGCAGTGAATATAGGTTCGGGGACGAGCAGTACTTC. It specifies CASSEYRFGDEQYF.

The CDR3, as DNA: TGTGCCAGCAGCTCCCACTCCTCTCCGGGACAGGGAGATGAGCAGTTCTTC. Translated, it gives CASSSHSSPGQGDEQFF. The V gene is TRBV11-3, the J gene TRBJ2-1, with 9 nucleotides matching TRBD1. V lost 4 bases, J lost 8 bases, and 15 bases stayed unmatched. In germline, CDR1 is SGHNT, CDR2 YENEEA. The CDR3 covers 17 residues.

This chain links TRBV19 with TRBJ1-5; 8 bases are shared with TRBD1. Germline CDR1 LNHDA, CDR2 SQIVND (reference sequence). This CDR3 has 14 amino acids. The V and J ends lost 6 bases and 6 bases, in that order; junction bases with no gene match: 7. The CDR3 DNA follows: TGTGCCAGTAGCCGACAGGGGTTAAGTCAGCCCCAGCATTTT. Its protein product is CASSRQGLSQPQHF. Using reference TRBV19 and TRBJ1-5 for the parts outside the CDR3, the full variable domain is DGGITQSPKYLFRKEGQNVTLSCEQNLNHDAMYWYRQDPGQGLRLIYYSQIVNDFQKGDIAEGYSVSREKKESFPLTVTSAQKNPTAFYLCASSRQGLSQPQHFGDGTRLSIL.

There are a few counts of this clone. This rearrangement joins TRBV19 to TRBJ2-1, with TRBD1 matching 9 bases. The ends lost 5 bases at V and 2 bases at J; junction bases unmatched: 4. CDR1 and CDR2 (germline): LNHDA, SQIVND (reference sequence). The CDR3 covers 15 residues. CDR3 amino acids: CASSAQGATYNEQFF. The CDR3 DNA reads TGTGCCAGTAGTGCACAGGGGGCGACCTACAATGAGCAGTTCTTC.

The genes are TRBV28 and TRBJ1-1; D possibly corresponds to TRBD1 (5 bases). CDR3 length: 14 amino acids. Trimming shortened V by 2 bases and J by 6 bases, and 13 bases separated the two germline ends. CDR1 and CDR2 from the germline V gene are MDHEN and SYDVKM. CDR3 in DNA: TGTGCCAGCAGTTTAAGTTTGGGAGGGGCTGAAGCTTTCTTT. Amino acids: CASSLSLGGAEAFF.

V and J are TRBV6-4 and TRBJ2-1, with 11 bases identical to TRBD2. J lost 5 bases, V lost 3 bases, and 6 bases had no gene match. This CDR3 has 16 residues. Per germline, CDR1 MRHNA and CDR2 SNTAGT. Written as DNA, the CDR3 is TGTGCCAGCAGTGAATCGGGACTAGCGGACCACAATGAGCAGTTCTTC. Translating gives CASSESGLADHNEQFF.

The rearrangement links TRBV11-2 to TRBJ1-4; D unresolved. Germline CDR1 and CDR2: SGHAT and FQNNGV. Trimming cost V 1 base and J 7 bases, with 10 bases left between them. This CDR3 is built from 14 residues. The CDR3 is CASSLASVGEKLFF. In DNA, the CDR3 is TGTGCCAGCAGCTTAGCCAGCGTAGGTGAAAAACTGTTTTTT.

This clone showed up just a few times. The chain uses TRBV19 and TRBJ1-3; no firm D call. V lost 3 bases and J lost 7, with 16 bases in between. This CDR3 is 15 amino acids long. The V gene's germline CDR1 is LNHDA and CDR2 SQIVND (reference sequence). The CDR3 reads CASSMAGRLGNTIYF. The CDR3, as DNA: TGTGCCAGTAGTATGGCGGGAAGACTTGGGAACACCATATATTTT.